This T cell receptor (beta chain) derives from a study of blood T cell repertoires in COVID-19. In the study overall: Some COVID-19 samples were acute and others convalescent; all came from the United States, Italy and Spain. Sources were T cells, B-cell-depleted T cells, or PBMCs; the material itself was cDNA or gDNA.

As originally analysed: Counts of nucleated cells, estimated from reference gene primer amplification, were obtained. The assay was immunoSEQ multiplex PCR, and TCRdb's table has in-frame clones only and misses some. V and J calls and clone size are given by that table; D and trimming were obtained from the DNA. Here the sample spans 100,000 to 150,000 clones, about 80% being singletons. CDR3 size: 13 residues. J lost 5 bases, V lost 6 bases, and 6 bases had no gene match. This sequence originates from a man aged 35 to 55 with active or convalescent COVID-19. The sample comprised peripheral blood. The V call is TRBV12-3 or TRBV12-4, the J call TRBJ2-5, with TRBD1 matching 7 bases. The CDR3 bases are TGTGCCAGCAGGATACAGGGGTATGAGACCCAGTACTTC. Protein: CASRIQGYETQYF.